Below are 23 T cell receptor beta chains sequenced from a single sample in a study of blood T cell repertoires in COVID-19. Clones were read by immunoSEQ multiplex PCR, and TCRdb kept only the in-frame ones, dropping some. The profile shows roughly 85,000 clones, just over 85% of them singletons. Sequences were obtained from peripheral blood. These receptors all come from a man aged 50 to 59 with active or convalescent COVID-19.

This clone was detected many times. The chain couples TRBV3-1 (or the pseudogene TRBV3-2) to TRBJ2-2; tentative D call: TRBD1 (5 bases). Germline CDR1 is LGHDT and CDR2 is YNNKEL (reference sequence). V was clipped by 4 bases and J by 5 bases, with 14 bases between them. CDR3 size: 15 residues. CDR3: CASSLRMGQTGELFF. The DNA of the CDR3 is TGTGCCAGCAGCCTGCGCATGGGGCAGACCGGGGAGCTGTTTTTT.

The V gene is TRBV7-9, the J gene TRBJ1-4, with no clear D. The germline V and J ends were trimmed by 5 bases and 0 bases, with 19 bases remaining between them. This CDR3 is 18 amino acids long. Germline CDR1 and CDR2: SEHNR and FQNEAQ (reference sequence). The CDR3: CASSPPAWRTATNEKLFF. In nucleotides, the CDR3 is TGTGCCAGCAGCCCGCCGGCATGGAGGACTGCAACTAATGAAAAACTGTTTTTT.

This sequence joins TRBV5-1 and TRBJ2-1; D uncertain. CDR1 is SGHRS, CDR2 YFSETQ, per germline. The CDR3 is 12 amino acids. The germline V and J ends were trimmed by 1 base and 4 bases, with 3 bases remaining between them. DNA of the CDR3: TGCGCCAGCAGCTTGTCATACAATGAGCAGTTCTTC. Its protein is CASSLSYNEQFF.

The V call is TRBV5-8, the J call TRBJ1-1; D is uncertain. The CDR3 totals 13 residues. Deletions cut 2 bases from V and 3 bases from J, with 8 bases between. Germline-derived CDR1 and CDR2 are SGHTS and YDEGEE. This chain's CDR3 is CASSLRRDTEAFF. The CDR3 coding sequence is TGTGCCAGCAGCTTAAGGAGGGACACTGAAGCTTTCTTT.

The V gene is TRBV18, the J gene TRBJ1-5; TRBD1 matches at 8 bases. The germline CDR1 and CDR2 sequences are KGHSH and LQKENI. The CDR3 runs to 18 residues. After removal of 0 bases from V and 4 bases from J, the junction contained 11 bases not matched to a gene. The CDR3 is CASSPPGGPGQVNQPQHF. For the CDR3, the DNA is TGTGCCAGCTCACCACCGGGGGGTCCGGGACAGGTAAATCAGCCCCAGCATTTT.

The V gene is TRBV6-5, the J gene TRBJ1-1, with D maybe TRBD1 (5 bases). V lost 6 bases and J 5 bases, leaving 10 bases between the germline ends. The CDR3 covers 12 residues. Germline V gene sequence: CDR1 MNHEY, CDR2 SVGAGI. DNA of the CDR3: TGTGCCAGCAGAGCAGGGTCTACTGAAGCTTTCTTT. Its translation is CASRAGSTEAFF.

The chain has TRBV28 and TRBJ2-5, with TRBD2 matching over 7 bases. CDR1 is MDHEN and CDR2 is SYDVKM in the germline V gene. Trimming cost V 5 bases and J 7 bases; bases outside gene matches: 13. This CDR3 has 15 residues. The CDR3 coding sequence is TGTGCCAGCAGTCGCGGGACTATCCCCCGGGGGACCCAGTACTTC. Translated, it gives CASSRGTIPRGTQYF.

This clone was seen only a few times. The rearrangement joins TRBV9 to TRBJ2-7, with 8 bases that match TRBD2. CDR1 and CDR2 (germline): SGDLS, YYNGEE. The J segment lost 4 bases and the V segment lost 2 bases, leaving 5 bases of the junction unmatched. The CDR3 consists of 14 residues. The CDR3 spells CASSVAGGGYEQYF. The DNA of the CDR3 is TGTGCCAGCAGCGTTGCGGGGGGCGGGTACGAGCAGTACTTC.

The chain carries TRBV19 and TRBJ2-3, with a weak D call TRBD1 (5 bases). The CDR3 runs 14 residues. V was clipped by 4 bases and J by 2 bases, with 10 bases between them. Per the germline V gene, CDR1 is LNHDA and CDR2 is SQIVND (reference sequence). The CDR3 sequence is CASSTPGITDTQYF. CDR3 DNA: TGTGCCAGTAGTACACCAGGGATCACAGATACGCAGTATTTT.

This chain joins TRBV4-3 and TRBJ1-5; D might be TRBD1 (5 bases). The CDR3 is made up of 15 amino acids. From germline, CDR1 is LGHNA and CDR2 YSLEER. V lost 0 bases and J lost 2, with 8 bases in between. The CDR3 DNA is TGCGCCAGCAGCCAAGATACAGGAGGCAATCAGCCCCAGCATTTT. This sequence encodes CASSQDTGGNQPQHF.

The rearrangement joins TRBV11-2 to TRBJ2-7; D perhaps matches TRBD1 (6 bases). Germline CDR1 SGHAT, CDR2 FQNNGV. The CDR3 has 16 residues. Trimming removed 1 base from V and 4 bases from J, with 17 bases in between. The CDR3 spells CASSLVMPIQGYEQYF. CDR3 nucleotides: TGTGCCAGCAGCTTAGTGATGCCGATTCAGGGGTACGAGCAGTACTTC.

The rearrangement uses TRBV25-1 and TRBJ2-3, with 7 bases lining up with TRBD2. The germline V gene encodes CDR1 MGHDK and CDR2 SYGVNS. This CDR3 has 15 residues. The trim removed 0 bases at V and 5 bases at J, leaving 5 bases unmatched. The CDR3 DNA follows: TGTGCCAGCAGTGAATATGTGGGGGAGGGAGATACGCAGTATTTT. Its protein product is CASSEYVGEGDTQYF.

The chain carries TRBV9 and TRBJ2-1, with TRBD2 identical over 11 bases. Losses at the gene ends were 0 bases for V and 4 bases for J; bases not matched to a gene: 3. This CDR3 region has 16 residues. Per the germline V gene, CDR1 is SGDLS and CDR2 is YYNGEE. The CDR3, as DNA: TGTGCCAGCAGCGTAGGCCCTAGCGGGGGGTACAATGAGCAGTTCTTC. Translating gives CASSVGPSGGYNEQFF.

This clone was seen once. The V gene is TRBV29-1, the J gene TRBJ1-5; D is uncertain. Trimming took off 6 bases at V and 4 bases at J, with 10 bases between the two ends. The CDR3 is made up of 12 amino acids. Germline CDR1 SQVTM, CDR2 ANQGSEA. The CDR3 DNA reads TGCAGCGTGGCGCAAGCGAATCAGCCCCAGCATTTT. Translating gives CSVAQANQPQHF.

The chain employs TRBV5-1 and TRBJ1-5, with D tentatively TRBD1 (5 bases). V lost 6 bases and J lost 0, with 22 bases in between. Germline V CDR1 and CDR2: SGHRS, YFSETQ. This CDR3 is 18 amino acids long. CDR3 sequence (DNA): TGCGCCAGCATAAACAGGAACGATGCGAAAAATAGCAATCAGCCCCAGCATTTT. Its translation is CASINRNDAKNSNQPQHF.

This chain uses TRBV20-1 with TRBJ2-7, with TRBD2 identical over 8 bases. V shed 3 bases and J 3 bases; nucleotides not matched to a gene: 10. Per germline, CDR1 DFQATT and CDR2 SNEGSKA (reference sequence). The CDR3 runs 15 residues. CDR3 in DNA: TGCAGTGCTAGTAACGCGGGGGGACTTCTCTACGAGCAGTACTTC. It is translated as CSASNAGGLLYEQYF.

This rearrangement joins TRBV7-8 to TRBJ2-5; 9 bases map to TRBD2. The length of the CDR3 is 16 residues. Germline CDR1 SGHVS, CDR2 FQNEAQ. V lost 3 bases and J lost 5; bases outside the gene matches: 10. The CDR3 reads CASSFPRAGGGETQYF. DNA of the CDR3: TGTGCCAGCAGCTTTCCCAGAGCGGGGGGTGGGGAGACCCAGTACTTC.

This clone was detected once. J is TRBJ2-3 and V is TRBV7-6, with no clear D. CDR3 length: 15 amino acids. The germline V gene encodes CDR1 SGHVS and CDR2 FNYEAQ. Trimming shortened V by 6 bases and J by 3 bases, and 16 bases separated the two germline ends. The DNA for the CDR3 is TGTGCCAGCAGTCTAAAACCACCCCCGACAGATACGCAGTATTTT. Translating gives CASSLKPPPTDTQYF.

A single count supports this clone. As DNA, the CDR3 is TGTGCCAGCAGTTACCCTGGACAGGGCAAAAACGAGCAGTACTTC. This sequence encodes CASSYPGQGKNEQYF. The V and J genes are TRBV6-5 and TRBJ2-7; 8 bases are shared with TRBD1. Germline lookup yields CDR1 MNHEY and CDR2 SVGAGI. The CDR3 extends over 15 amino acids. With V trimmed by 2 bases and J by 5 bases, 8 bases remained unmatched.

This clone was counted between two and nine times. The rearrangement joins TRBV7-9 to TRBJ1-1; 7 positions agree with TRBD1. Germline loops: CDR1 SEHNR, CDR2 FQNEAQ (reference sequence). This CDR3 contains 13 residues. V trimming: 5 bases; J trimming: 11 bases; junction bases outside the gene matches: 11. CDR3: CASSPYAGGDAFF. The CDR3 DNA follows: TGTGCCAGCAGCCCTTATGCAGGGGGTGACGCTTTCTTT.

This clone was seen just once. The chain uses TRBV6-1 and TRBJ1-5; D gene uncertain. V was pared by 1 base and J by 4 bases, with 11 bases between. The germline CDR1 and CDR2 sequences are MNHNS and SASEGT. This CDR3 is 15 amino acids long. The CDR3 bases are TGTGCCAGCAGTGAAGTAGGTCAGGTAAATCAGCCCCAGCATTTT. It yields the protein CASSEVGQVNQPQHF.

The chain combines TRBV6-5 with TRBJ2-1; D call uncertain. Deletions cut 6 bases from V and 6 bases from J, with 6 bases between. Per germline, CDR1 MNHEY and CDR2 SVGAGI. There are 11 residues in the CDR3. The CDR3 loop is CASRSRNEQFF. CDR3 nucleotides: TGTGCCAGCAGATCCCGCAATGAGCAGTTCTTC.

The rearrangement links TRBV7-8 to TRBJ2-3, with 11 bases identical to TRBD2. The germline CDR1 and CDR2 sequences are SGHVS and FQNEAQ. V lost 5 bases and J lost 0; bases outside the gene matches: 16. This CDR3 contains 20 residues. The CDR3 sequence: CASSDRLAGNRVQSTDTQYF. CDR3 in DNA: TGTGCCAGCAGCGACAGACTAGCGGGAAATCGGGTTCAAAGCACAGATACGCAGTATTTT. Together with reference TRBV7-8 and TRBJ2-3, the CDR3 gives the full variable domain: GAGVSQSPRYKVAKRGQDVALRCDPISGHVSLFWYQQALGQGPEFLTYFQNEAQLDKSGLPSDRFFAERPEGSVSTLKIQRTQQEDSAVYLCASSDRLAGNRVQSTDTQYFGPGTRLTVL.